This TCR beta chain was recorded in a study of blood T cell repertoires in COVID-19. Overall study context: PBMCs, B-cell-depleted T cells, or T cells provided the cDNA or gDNA that made up the material.

V lost 0 bases and J 7 bases, leaving 13 bases between the germline ends. Germline V gives CDR1 MNHEY, CDR2 SVGEGT. CDR3 size: 15 residues. Allocation to cohorts depended on clinical history reported by the participants. Cohort 3 donors were reported recovered after two negative PCRs, clearance, or symptom resolution. The table came from immunoSEQ multiplex PCR; TCRdb's copy has only in-frame clones and leaves some out. The table records 200,000 to 250,000 clones, 82% of them present only once. The sequenced material came from PBMCs or T cells enriched from blood (not recorded which). This sequence originates from a woman in her sixties or seventies who had recovered from COVID-19. This chain links TRBV6-2 or TRBV6-3 with TRBJ1-5; D perhaps matches TRBD1 (5 bases). The CDR3 DNA follows: TGTGCCAGCAGTTACTCTGGGGGGGTTGACCAGCCCCAGCATTTT. Translation: CASSYSGGVDQPQHF.